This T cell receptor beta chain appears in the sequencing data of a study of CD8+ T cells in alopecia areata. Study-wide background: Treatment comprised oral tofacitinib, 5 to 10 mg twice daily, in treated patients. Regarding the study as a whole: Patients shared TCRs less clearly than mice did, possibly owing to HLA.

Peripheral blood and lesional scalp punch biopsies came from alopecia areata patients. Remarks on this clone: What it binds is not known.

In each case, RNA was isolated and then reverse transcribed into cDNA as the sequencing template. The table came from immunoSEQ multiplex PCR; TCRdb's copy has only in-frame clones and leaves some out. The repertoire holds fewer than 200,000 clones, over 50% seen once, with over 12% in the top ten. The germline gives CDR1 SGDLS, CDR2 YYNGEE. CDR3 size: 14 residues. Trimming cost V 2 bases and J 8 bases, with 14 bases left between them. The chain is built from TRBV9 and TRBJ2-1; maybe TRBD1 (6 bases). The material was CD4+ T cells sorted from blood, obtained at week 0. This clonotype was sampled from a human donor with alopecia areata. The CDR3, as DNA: TGTGCCAGCAGCGTTGACTCCAGGGGACATGAGCAGTTCTTC. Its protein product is CASSVDSRGHEQFF.